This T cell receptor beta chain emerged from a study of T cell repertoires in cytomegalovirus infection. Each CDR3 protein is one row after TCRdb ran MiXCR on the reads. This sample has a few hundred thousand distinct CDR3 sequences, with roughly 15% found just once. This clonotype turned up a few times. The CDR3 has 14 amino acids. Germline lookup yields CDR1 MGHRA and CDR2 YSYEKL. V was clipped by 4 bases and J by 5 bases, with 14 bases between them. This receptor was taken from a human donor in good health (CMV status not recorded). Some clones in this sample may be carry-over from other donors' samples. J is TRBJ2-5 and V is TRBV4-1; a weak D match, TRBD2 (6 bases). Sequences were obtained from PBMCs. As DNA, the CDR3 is TGCGCCAGCAGCCCACGGACTACTATGGAGACCCAGTACTTC. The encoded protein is CASSPRTTMETQYF.